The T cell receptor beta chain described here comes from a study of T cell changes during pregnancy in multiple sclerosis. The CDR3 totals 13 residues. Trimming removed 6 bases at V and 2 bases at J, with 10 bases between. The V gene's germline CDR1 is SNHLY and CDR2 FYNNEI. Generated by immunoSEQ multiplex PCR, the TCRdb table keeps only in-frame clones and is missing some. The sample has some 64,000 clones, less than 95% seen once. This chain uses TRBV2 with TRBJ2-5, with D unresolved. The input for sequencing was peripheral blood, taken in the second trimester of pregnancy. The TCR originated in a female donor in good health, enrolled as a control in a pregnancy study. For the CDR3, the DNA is TGTGCCAGCAGGAATACAGTACAAGAGACCCAGTACTTC. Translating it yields CASRNTVQETQYF.